These 22 T cell receptor beta chains were sequenced from one sample in a study of human T cells and chemical hapten exposure (dated by TCRdb to 2020 to 2022). Library preparation employed RACE. TCRdb lists the instrument as NextSeq 500. TCRdb trimmed the raw reads at Q25, called clones with MiXCR and kept productive beta chains. CDR3 protein sequences are deduplicated, and each keeps its most common genes and DNA. This sample is represented by more than 75,000 distinct CDR3 sequences; more than 8.5% of them were singletons. Together, the top ten hold over 2% of the sample. What this sample's time point label stands for: patch test 2, 6 weeks after DPC sensitization. This sample's treatment or condition label indicates: therapeutic diphenylcyclopropenone sensitization with weekly scalp DPC. Specimen: whole blood, collected in connection with sensitization to the hapten diphenylcyclopropenone (DPC). The receptor source for this set is a woman in her thirties with alopecia areata. Some clones in this sample may be carry-over from other donors' samples.

This clonotype was detected only a few times. The J gene is TRBJ2-5, the V gene TRBV2; TRBD2 matches at 10 bases. V lost 5 bases to trimming and J lost 5 bases; unmatched junction nucleotides: 2. The CDR3 consists of 13 residues. Germline V CDR1 and CDR2: SNHLY, FYNNEI. For the CDR3, the DNA is TGTGCCAGCAGTTCTAGCGGGAGCGAGACCCAGTACTTC. This translates into CASSSSGSETQYF.

The chain uses TRBV29-1 and TRBJ1-2; D remains ambiguous. The V end lost 6 bases, the J end lost 7 bases, and 21 bases lay between the germline ends. Per the germline V gene, CDR1 is SQVTM and CDR2 is ANQGSEA. The CDR3 has 14 amino acids. CDR3 region: CSVDRHRGGFGYTF. The CDR3 DNA reads as TGCAGCGTAGACCGACATCGGGGTGGGTTTGGCTACACCTTC.

The sample holds many counts of this clonotype. The J gene is TRBJ2-5, the V gene TRBV5-1, with 8 bases that match TRBD1. Trimming took 0 bases from V and 1 from J; bases not matched to a gene: 8. The CDR3 is 17 amino acids. Germline lookup yields CDR1 SGHRS and CDR2 YFSETQ. The CDR3 coding sequence is TGCGCCAGCAGCTTGGCCGACAGGGGCTTTTTCCAAGAGACCCAGTACTTC. Translating gives CASSLADRGFFQETQYF.

The chain combines TRBV4-3 with TRBJ2-7; 9 bases match TRBD2. V gave up 1 base and J gave up 2 bases; unmatched junction bases: 6. Germline V CDR1 and CDR2: LGHNA, YSLEER. CDR3 length equals 16 residues. Here the CDR3 reads CASSQGRASGTYEQYF. The CDR3 nucleotides read TGCGCCAGCAGCCAAGGGAGGGCTAGCGGGACCTACGAGCAGTACTTC.

At least ten counts were recorded for this clonotype. V usage is TRBV11-2 and J usage is TRBJ2-5; 7 nucleotides match TRBD1. The trim removed 4 bases at V and 2 bases at J, leaving 10 bases unmatched. The CDR3 spans 16 residues. Germline CDR1 and CDR2: SGHAT and FQNNGV. CDR3 sequence: CASSSTGTVLQETQYF. Here the CDR3 DNA reads TGTGCCAGCAGCTCTACCGGGACAGTCCTTCAAGAGACCCAGTACTTC.

To note about this clonotype: A much larger clone sits a single nucleotide away, making a read error possible. The rearrangement uses TRBV4-1 and TRBJ1-5, with a possible D match to TRBD1 (6 bases). The germline V gene has CDR1 MGHRA and CDR2 YSYEKL. The CDR3 is made up of 15 amino acids. Written as DNA, the CDR3 is TGCGCCAGCAGCCAAGAGCGACAGGTCTTAAGTCCCCAGCTTTTT. This sequence encodes CASSQERQVLSPQLF.

This clonotype was seen at least ten times. The V and J genes are TRBV29-1 and TRBJ2-7; D perhaps matches TRBD2 (5 bases). Germline assignment: CDR1 SQVTM and CDR2 ANQGSEA. The length of the CDR3 is 11 residues. Deletions cut 4 bases from V and 4 bases from J, with 8 bases between. CDR3 DNA sequence: TGCAGCGTTGTCGGGGAGTACGAGCAGTACTTC. This gives the protein CSVVGEYEQYF.

This clonotype was observed a few times. This chain links TRBV28 with TRBJ2-2, with D uncertain. The CDR3 extends over 15 amino acids. The V end lost 2 bases, the J end lost 1 base, and 8 bases lay between the germline ends. Germline CDR1 reads MDHEN; CDR2 reads SYDVKM. The CDR3 is CASSLPPGNTGELFF. The CDR3 coding sequence is TGTGCCAGCAGTTTACCCCCAGGGAACACCGGGGAGCTGTTTTTT. Full variable domain (rest looked up from reference TRBV28 and TRBJ2-2): DVKVTQSSRYLVKRTGEKVFLECVQDMDHENMFWYRQDPGLGLRLIYFSYDVKMKEKGDIPEGYSVSREKKERFSLILESASTNQTSMYLCASSLPPGNTGELFFGEGSRLTVL.

Many counts were recorded for this clonotype. The chain uses TRBV14 and TRBJ2-3, with D unclear. Trimming took off 1 base at V and 6 bases at J, with 2 bases between the two ends. CDR1 SGHDN and CDR2 FVKESK come from the germline V gene. The CDR3 has 11 residues. The CDR3 sequence: CASSQADTQYF. CDR3 sequence (DNA): TGTGCCAGCAGCCAAGCCGATACGCAGTATTTT.

This chain uses TRBV7-9 with TRBJ1-1, with a possible D match to TRBD1 (5 bases). The CDR3 runs to 14 residues. Trimming left V 3 bases short and J 7 bases short, with 15 bases between. Germline-derived CDR1 and CDR2 are SEHNR and FQNEAQ (reference sequence). CDR3 sequence (DNA): TGTGCCAGCAGCTTTCACGGGGACGGTGGTGAAGCTTTCTTT. Translating it yields CASSFHGDGGEAFF.

This clonotype was counted only a few times. CDR3 loop: CSAGPGLASYEQYF. In DNA, the CDR3 is TGCAGCGCGGGGCCGGGACTGGCCTCCTACGAGCAGTACTTC. The chain uses TRBV29-1 and TRBJ2-7; D is perhaps TRBD2 (6 bases). The CDR3 has 14 residues. The V and J ends lost 7 bases and 0 bases respectively, with 16 bases between them. CDR1 is SQVTM and CDR2 is ANQGSEA in the germline V gene.

V usage is TRBV12-3 or TRBV12-4 and J usage is TRBJ1-1; unclear D gene. The CDR3 has 13 residues. V lost 9 bases and J 4 bases, leaving 15 bases between the germline ends. CDR3 residues: CASTRLLGTEAFF. The CDR3 nucleotides are TGTGCCAGTACTAGGCTCCTCGGCACTGAAGCTTTCTTT.

In its sample, this clonotype was seen many times. This rearrangement joins TRBV28 to TRBJ1-5; no definite D call. This CDR3 contains 15 residues. The ends were cut back, 3 bases at V and 2 bases at J, with 11 bases in the middle. Germline CDR1 is MDHEN and CDR2 is SYDVKM. This CDR3 reads CASSLWPLGNQPQHF. CDR3 nucleotides: TGTGCCAGCAGTTTGTGGCCTTTGGGCAATCAGCCCCAGCATTTT.

The V gene is TRBV7-2, the J gene TRBJ2-5; possibly TRBD2 for D (7 bases). From germline, CDR1 is SGHTA and CDR2 FQGNSA. This CDR3 is built from 15 residues. V lost 5 bases, J lost 1 base, and 14 bases lay in between. CDR3 in amino acids: CASSRRRGAQETQYF. In nucleotides, the CDR3 is TGTGCCAGCAGCCGTCGCCGGGGGGCCCAAGAGACCCAGTACTTC.

This clonotype came up many times. The CDR3 DNA reads TGTGCCAGCAGCTTCTGGCCTGGAAACACCATATATTTT. Encoded protein: CASSFWPGNTIYF. The chain has TRBV11-1 and TRBJ1-3; D not resolved. CDR1 SGHAT and CDR2 FQDESV come from the germline V gene (reference sequence). Trimming shortened V by 3 bases and J by 2 bases, and 5 bases separated the two germline ends. The CDR3 sequence is 13 residues long.

This clonotype was detected ten times or more. DNA for the CDR3: TGTGCCAGCAGCCAGGCGCTAGCGGGAGCCAAAGAGACCCAGTACTTC. As protein: CASSQALAGAKETQYF. The chain carries TRBV4-2 and TRBJ2-5; TRBD2 matches at 10 bases. The CDR3 length is 16 residues. CDR1 LGHNA and CDR2 YNFKEQ come from the germline V gene. V gave up 3 bases and J gave up 3 bases; unmatched junction bases: 7.

The chain recombines TRBV28 with TRBJ2-7; TRBD1 or TRBD2 may be the D gene (5 bases each). The CDR3 loop spans 16 amino acids. Trimming removed 4 bases at V and 3 bases at J, with 19 bases between. Germline lookup yields CDR1 MDHEN and CDR2 SYDVKM. The CDR3: CASSSTRQFLYYEQYF. The CDR3 DNA sequence: TGTGCCAGCAGTTCCACTAGACAGTTCCTCTACTACGAGCAGTACTTC.

V and J are TRBV30 and TRBJ1-1; no firm D call. The length of the CDR3 is 13 residues. CDR1 and CDR2 (germline): GTSNPN, SVGIG (reference sequence). Trimming removed 0 bases at V and 1 base at J, with 6 bases between. The DNA for the CDR3 is TGTGCCTGGAGTGTATGGCGGAACACTGAAGCTTTCTTT. Its translation is CAWSVWRNTEAFF.

The gene calls are TRBV6-4 and TRBJ1-1; TRBD1 agrees at 9 bases. The germline V gene has CDR1 MRHNA and CDR2 SNTAGT. The V segment lost 6 bases and the J segment 11 bases; nucleotides outside the gene matches: 10. The CDR3 length is 13 residues. CDR3 in amino acids: CASRELQGANAFF. CDR3 nucleotide sequence: TGTGCCAGCAGGGAGCTACAGGGGGCAAATGCTTTCTTT.

This clonotype was counted ten times or more. This chain joins TRBV12-3 or TRBV12-4 and TRBJ2-1, with 15 bases aligning to TRBD2. CDR3 length: 14 amino acids. V lost 4 bases and J lost 10; bases outside the gene matches: 2. The CDR3 DNA follows: TGTGCCAGCAGTTGGGGGACTAGCGGGAGGGAGCAGTTCTTC. It is translated as CASSWGTSGREQFF.

The chain combines TRBV6-5 with TRBJ2-5; D is possibly TRBD2 (5 bases). The CDR3 has 13 residues. Trimming removed 1 base at V and 7 bases at J, with 10 bases between. The germline gives CDR1 MNHEY, CDR2 SVGAGI. The CDR3 region is CASSYLSEGTQYF. The CDR3 nucleotides read TGTGCCAGCAGTTACTTGTCAGAGGGGACCCAGTACTTC.

Many counts were recorded for this clonotype. This chain uses TRBV11-2 with TRBJ2-6; D not resolved. Trimming removed 5 bases from V and 0 bases from J, with 8 bases in between. Looked up from germline, CDR1 is SGHAT and CDR2 is FQNNGV. The CDR3 contains 15 residues. The CDR3 sequence: CASSPAFSGANVLTF. The CDR3 region has the DNA TGTGCCAGCAGCCCCGCATTCTCTGGGGCCAACGTCCTGACTTTC.